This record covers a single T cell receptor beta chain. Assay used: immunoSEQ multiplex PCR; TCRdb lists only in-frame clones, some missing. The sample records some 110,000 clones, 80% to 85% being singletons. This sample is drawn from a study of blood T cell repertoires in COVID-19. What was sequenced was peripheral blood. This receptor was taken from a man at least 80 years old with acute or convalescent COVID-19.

CDR3 bases: TGCAGCGTCAAAAGGGGGGGTCAAGGTGAAAAACTGTTTTTT. This gives the protein CSVKRGGQGEKLFF. This chain uses TRBV29-1 with TRBJ1-4, with D perhaps matching TRBD1 (6 bases). The CDR3 consists of 14 residues. The germline V gene has CDR1 SQVTM and CDR2 ANQGSEA. V lost 6 bases and J 7 bases, leaving 18 bases between the germline ends.